Presented here are 15 T cell receptor beta chains from one specimen sequenced in a study of blood T cell repertoires in COVID-19. Assay: immunoSEQ multiplex PCR; the TCRdb copy retains only in-frame clones and omits some. The sample has approximately 90,000 clones, roughly 80% seen once. Sample: peripheral blood. Every receptor here comes from a man older than 75 with active or convalescent COVID-19.

This chain links TRBV5-5 with TRBJ2-7; D possibly corresponds to TRBD1 (5 bases). Germline V gives CDR1 SGHKS, CDR2 YYEKEE (reference sequence). Trimming pared 4 bases from V and 0 bases from J, leaving 8 bases between. The CDR3 length is 13 residues. The CDR3 region is CASSRQSSYEQYF. The CDR3 nucleotides read TGTGCCAGCAGCCGACAGAGCTCCTACGAGCAGTACTTC.

The V gene is TRBV7-2, the J gene TRBJ1-6, with a possible D match to TRBD1 (5 bases). CDR1 and CDR2 from the germline V gene are SGHTA and FQGNSA. V lost 5 bases, J lost 7 bases, and 12 bases lay in between. The CDR3 loop spans 14 amino acids. The CDR3 sequence: CASSPLGGNSPLHF. The CDR3 nucleotides read TGTGCCAGCAGCCCTCTCGGGGGAAATTCACCCCTCCACTTT.

The rearrangement joins TRBV28 to TRBJ1-5; perhaps TRBD1 as D (6 bases). The CDR3 sequence is 16 residues long. Trimming took off 6 bases at V and 0 bases at J, with 15 bases between the two ends. Germline values: CDR1 MDHEN, CDR2 SYDVKM. The DNA for the CDR3 is TGTGCCAGCAGCTTAGGGGGAGGTTATAGCAATCAGCCCCAGCATTTT. It encodes CASSLGGGYSNQPQHF.

The chain is built from TRBV11-2 and TRBJ2-5, with a weak D call TRBD1 (6 bases). Trimming removed 4 bases from V and 2 bases from J, with 14 bases in between. This CDR3 has 15 residues. Germline CDR1 is SGHAT and CDR2 is FQNNGV. CDR3 residues: CASSSTDRYQETQYF. In DNA form, the CDR3 reads TGTGCCAGCAGCTCAACAGACAGGTATCAAGAGACCCAGTACTTC.

The chain links TRBV2 to TRBJ2-1, with 13 bases aligning to TRBD2. The CDR3 extends over 18 amino acids. Germline CDR1 is SNHLY and CDR2 is FYNNEI. V trimming: 5 bases; J trimming: 5 bases; junction bases outside the gene matches: 12. CDR3 loop: CASSLPGLAGRLHNEQFF. For the CDR3, the DNA is TGTGCCAGCAGTTTACCGGGACTAGCGGGGCGCCTACACAATGAGCAGTTCTTC.

The genes are TRBV19 and TRBJ2-5, with 7 nucleotides matching TRBD1. Germline V gene sequence: CDR1 LNHDA, CDR2 SQIVND (reference sequence). Trimming removed 6 bases from V and 5 bases from J; junction bases left unmatched: 6. The CDR3 covers 13 residues. CDR3 in amino acids: CASREGAGETQYF. In nucleotides, the CDR3 is TGTGCCAGTAGAGAGGGGGCTGGGGAGACCCAGTACTTC.

V gene TRBV5-1 combines with J gene TRBJ2-3; 9 bases align to TRBD2. The CDR3 runs to 16 residues. V shed 2 bases, J shed 2 bases, and the junction held 6 bases outside the gene matches. Germline assignment: CDR1 SGHRS and CDR2 YFSETQ. The CDR3 loop reads CASSFRSSGVTDTQYF. CDR3 sequence (DNA): TGCGCCAGCAGCTTTAGGTCTAGCGGGGTCACAGATACGCAGTATTTT.

V and J are TRBV27 and TRBJ1-2; TRBD1 agrees at 7 bases. The CDR3 is made up of 15 amino acids. CDR1 and CDR2 from the germline V gene are MNHEY and SMNVEV (reference sequence). V was clipped by 4 bases and J by 0 bases; unmatched bases: 5. CDR3 loop: CASSSIGQANYGYTF. The DNA of the CDR3 is TGTGCCAGCAGTTCTATAGGACAGGCTAACTATGGCTACACCTTC.

A few counts support this clone. CDR3 amino acids: CASRGGPPDEQFF. CDR3 sequence (DNA): TGTGCCAGCCGGGGAGGCCCCCCGGATGAGCAGTTCTTC. The J gene is TRBJ2-1, the V gene TRBV5-8; maybe TRBD2 (6 bases). The CDR3 spans 13 residues. Trimming cost V 7 bases and J 8 bases, with 16 bases left between them. CDR1 and CDR2 (germline): SGHTS, YDEGEE.

The genes are TRBV7-9 and TRBJ2-5, with 7 bases aligning to TRBD2. Germline values: CDR1 SEHNR, CDR2 FQNEAQ (reference sequence). Trimming at V came to 5 bases and at J to 2 bases, leaving 5 bases not matched to a gene. CDR3 size: 14 residues. The CDR3 DNA follows: TGTGCCAGCAGCCCAGGACTAGAACAAGAGACCCAGTACTTC. Protein sequence: CASSPGLEQETQYF.

This chain uses TRBV5-4 with TRBJ1-4, with D hard to call. This CDR3 spans 13 amino acids. Per the germline V gene, CDR1 is SGHNT and CDR2 is YYREEE (reference sequence). Trimming cost V 4 bases and J 5 bases, with 9 bases left between them. CDR3 DNA: TGTGCCAGCAGCGAACAGATAAATGAAAAACTGTTTTTT. It translates to CASSEQINEKLFF.

The chain employs TRBV12-5 and TRBJ1-1; perhaps TRBD1 as D (6 bases). The CDR3 length is 12 residues. Germline V gene data show CDR1 as LGHNT and CDR2 as FRNRAP. The ends were cut back, 2 bases at V and 7 bases at J, with 8 bases in the middle. CDR3 nucleotide sequence: TGTGCTAGTGGTTTGCAAGGGGGTGAAGCTTTCTTT. Translating it yields CASGLQGGEAFF.

The chain recombines TRBV20-1 with TRBJ2-1; TRBD2 matches 9 bases. The CDR3 length is 16 residues. V lost 3 bases to trimming and J lost 0 bases; unmatched junction nucleotides: 6. CDR1 is DFQATT, CDR2 SNEGSKA, per germline (reference sequence). Here the CDR3 DNA reads TGCAGTGCTAGTAGCGGGGGTACTAGCTCCTACAATGAGCAGTTCTTC. This encodes CSASSGGTSSYNEQFF.

V and J are TRBV28 and TRBJ1-6, with D uncertain. Germline-derived CDR1 and CDR2 are MDHEN and SYDVKM. CDR3 size: 15 residues. V was trimmed by 6 bases and J by 6 bases, leaving 15 bases between them. Here the CDR3 reads CASSASRRVNSPLHF. Written as DNA, the CDR3 is TGTGCCAGCAGCGCCAGTCGACGGGTTAATTCACCCCTCCACTTT.

This rearrangement joins TRBV5-1 to TRBJ2-7, with 12 positions matching TRBD2. CDR1 SGHRS and CDR2 YFSETQ come from the germline V gene. CDR3 length: 15 residues. V shed 3 bases, J shed 4 bases, and the junction held 5 bases outside the gene matches. The CDR3 is CASSSGLAGLYEQYF. CDR3 DNA sequence: TGCGCCAGCAGCTCCGGACTAGCGGGGCTTTACGAGCAGTACTTC.